The rows below give T cell receptor beta chains drawn from one sample of a study of blood T cell repertoires in COVID-19. The data were produced by immunoSEQ multiplex PCR, yet TCRdb's version contains in-frame clones alone and is incomplete. The sample gives roughly 26,000 clones, around 66% of which show up once; under 7.5% is in the top ten. The sample comprised peripheral blood. These receptors all stem from a man aged 60-69 years with active or convalescent COVID-19. Each CDR3 is given with its conserved first and last residue. The order of the fields is V gene, CDR3 protein.

TRBV5-1	CASSRDSNTDTQYF
TRBV27	CASSSQQGADGYTF
TRBV9	CASSPKGTGKEGRAGELFF
TRBV5-6	CASSFVSGTEAFF
TRBV11-3	CASSLDVNEQFF
TRBV5-8	CASSLEGGQGYGYTF
TRBV3-1/TRBV3-2	CASSQGDRGLTNEKLFF
TRBV11-2	CASSFALLSYNEQFF
TRBV7-3	CASSLGQGARNTEAFF
TRBV10-3	CAISPGPQETQYF
TRBV5-1	CASSLVPGGGRSQYF
TRBV6-2/TRBV6-3	CASSRTGRETQYF
TRBV11-2	CASSLGQGVGYTF
TRBV18	CASSPGTGVSPLHF
TRBV5-4	CASSRVSDRVVNTEAFF
TRBV14	CASSQGRGGYQETQYF
TRBV7-9	CAGRLSDTQYF
TRBV13	CASSLTRGEGANVLTF
TRBV19	CASSIARGGTGWQPQHF
TRBV3-1/TRBV3-2	CASSRIAGGHSPLHF
TRBV19	CASSIEGGTEAFF
TRBV10-3	CAISEQGLGTEAFF
TRBV5-1	CASSLDPGTNYGYTF
TRBV5-6	CASSWDRVTETQYF
TRBV7-9	CASSRDRPGGYTF
TRBV7-6	CASSLNTGQGADEQYF
TRBV6-5	CASRDREHNEQFF
TRBV19	CASTPRIYFTEAFF
TRBV30	CAWNRDRNQPQHF
TRBV29-1	CSVEVGASGANVLTF
TRBV7-9	CASSLAPGQGVAEAFF
TRBV19	CASSMPWTGGNQPQHF
TRBV9	CASSVGQGFTTEAFF
TRBV5-8	CASSSSFQSYTGSNYEQYF
TRBV6-5	CAVVVTSYNSPLHF
TRBV2	CASSYSGYEQYF
TRBV7-6	CASSNRQGAMDSYGYTF
TRBV19	CASSIQGMNTEAFF
TRBV7-2	CASSLKDRAGNGYTF
TRBV4-1	CASSQAIYSGQGEKLFF
TRBV5-1	CASSRRTRIQETQYF
TRBV5-1	CASSLAPGVLLTDTQYF
TRBV27	CASRSLGVFNQPQHF
TRBV9	CASSIRDGTGELFF
TRBV18	CASSPFGDSGNTIYF
TRBV15	CATSGGGLETQYF
TRBV20-1	CSASSSGTGLGPQETQYF
TRBV29-1	CSVHLTGIEAFF
TRBV6-1	CASSLTSEGTDTQYF
TRBV6-1	CASSGQGAHMPSNYGYTF
TRBV5-1	CASSPSPRGYEQYF
TRBV6-5	CASSYLTGTTYGYTF
TRBV14	CASSHRAQARTGLQETQYF
TRBV6-5	CASSYQGSLPLHF